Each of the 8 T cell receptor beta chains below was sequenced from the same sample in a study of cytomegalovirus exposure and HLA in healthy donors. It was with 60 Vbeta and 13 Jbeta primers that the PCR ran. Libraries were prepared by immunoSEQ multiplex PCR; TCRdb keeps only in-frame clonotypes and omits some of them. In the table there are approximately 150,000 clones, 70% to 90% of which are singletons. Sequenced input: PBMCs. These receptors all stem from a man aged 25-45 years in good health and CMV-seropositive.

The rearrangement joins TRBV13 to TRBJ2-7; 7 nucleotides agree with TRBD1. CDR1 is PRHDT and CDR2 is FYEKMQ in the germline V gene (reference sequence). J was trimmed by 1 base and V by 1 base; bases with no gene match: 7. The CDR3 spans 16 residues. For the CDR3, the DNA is TGTGCCAGCAGCTTAGAGGCGAACAGGGGTTCCTACGAGCAGTACTTC. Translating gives CASSLEANRGSYEQYF.

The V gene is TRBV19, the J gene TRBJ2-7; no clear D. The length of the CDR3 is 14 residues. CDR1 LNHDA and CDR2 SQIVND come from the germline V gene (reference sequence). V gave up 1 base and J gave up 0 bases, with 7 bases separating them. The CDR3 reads CASSIVSGSYEQYF. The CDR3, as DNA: TGTGCCAGTAGTATAGTCTCGGGCTCCTACGAGCAGTACTTC.

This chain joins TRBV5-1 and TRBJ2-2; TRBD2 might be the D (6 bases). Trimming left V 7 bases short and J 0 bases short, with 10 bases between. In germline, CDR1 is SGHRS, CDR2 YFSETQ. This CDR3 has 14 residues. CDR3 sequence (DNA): TGCGCCAGCGGGGAGGCTGCGAACACCGGGGAGCTGTTTTTT. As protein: CASGEAANTGELFF.

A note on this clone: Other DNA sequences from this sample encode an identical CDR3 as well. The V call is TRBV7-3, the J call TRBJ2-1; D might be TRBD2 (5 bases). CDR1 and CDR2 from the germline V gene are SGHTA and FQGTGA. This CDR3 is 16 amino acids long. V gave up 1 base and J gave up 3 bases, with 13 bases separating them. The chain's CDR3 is CASSLNGELSYNEQFF. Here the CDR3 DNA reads TGTGCCAGCAGCTTAAACGGGGAACTGAGCTACAATGAGCAGTTCTTC.

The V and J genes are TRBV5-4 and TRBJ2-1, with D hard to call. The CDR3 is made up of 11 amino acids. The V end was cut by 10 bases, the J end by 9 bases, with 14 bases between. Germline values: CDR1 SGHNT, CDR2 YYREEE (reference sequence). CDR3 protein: CAFLGTGEQFF. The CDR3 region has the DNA TGTGCCTTTCTCGGTACGGGTGAGCAGTTCTTC.

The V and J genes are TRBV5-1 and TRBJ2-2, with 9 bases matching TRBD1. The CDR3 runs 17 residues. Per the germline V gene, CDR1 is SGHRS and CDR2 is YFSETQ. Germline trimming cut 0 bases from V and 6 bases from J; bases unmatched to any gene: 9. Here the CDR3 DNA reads TGCGCCAGCAGCTTGGTGCCCCCGGACAGGGGTTCCGGGGAGCTGTTTTTT. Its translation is CASSLVPPDRGSGELFF.

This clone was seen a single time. The CDR3 DNA follows: TGTGCCAGCAGCTTGCAGGGCTCTAGCACAGATACGCAGTATTTT. Translated, it gives CASSLQGSSTDTQYF. The V call is TRBV7-2, the J call TRBJ2-3, with D perhaps TRBD1 (5 bases). Between the trimmed V and J ends, which lost 3 bases and 0 bases, there was a span of 10 bases. The CDR3 runs to 15 residues. Germline values: CDR1 SGHTA, CDR2 FQGNSA.

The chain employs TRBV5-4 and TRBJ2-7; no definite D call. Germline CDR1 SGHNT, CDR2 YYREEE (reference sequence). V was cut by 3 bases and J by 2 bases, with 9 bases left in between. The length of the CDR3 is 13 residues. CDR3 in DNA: TGTGCCAGCAGCTCATGGGCAACCTACGAGCAGTACTTC. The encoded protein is CASSSWATYEQYF.